One and the same sample provided the 31 T cell receptor beta chains below, sequenced in a study of CD8+CD57+ T cells in acquired aplastic anemia. Profiling of TCR beta VDJ combinations and CDR3 sequences used genomic DNA as template. In TCRdb, the reads were re-called with MiXCR into one record per CDR3 protein. The sample records approximately 300,000 distinct CDR3 sequences, 50% to 65% being singletons. CD8+CD57+ cell expansion had been shown by flow cytometry in patients chosen for sequencing. The sample consisted of sorted CD4+, CD8+, or CD8+CD57+ T cells (not recorded which) from PBMCs. These receptors all come from a human donor with aplastic anemia.

The chain joins TRBV2 to TRBJ1-1; 7 positions agree with TRBD1. V lost 11 bases to trimming and J lost 7 bases; unmatched junction nucleotides: 13. CDR1 is SNHLY and CDR2 is FYNNEI in the germline V gene. The CDR3 covers 13 residues. For the CDR3, the DNA is TGTGCCGAACATGGCGCAGGGGGATTTGAAGCTTTCTTT. It translates to CAEHGAGGFEAFF.

To note about this clonotype: The junction does not match germline at one end; this may be a read error. The chain has TRBV15 and TRBJ2-6; D may be TRBD2 (6 bases). The CDR3 totals 17 residues. Germline assignment: CDR1 LNHNV and CDR2 YYDKDF (reference sequence). CDR3 in amino acids: CDTSRDGGSTGANVLTF. CDR3 nucleotides: TGTGACACCAGCAGAGATGGAGGGAGCACTGGGGCCAACGTCCTGACTTTC.

In its sample, this clonotype was seen many times. The CDR3 nucleotides read TGTGCCAGCAGTGAAGGGGTCCTAGCGGGAGGGGATACGCAGTATTTT. This encodes CASSEGVLAGGDTQYF. The J gene is TRBJ2-3, the V gene TRBV6-1, with 12 bases identical to TRBD2. There are 16 residues in the CDR3. Germline CDR1 and CDR2: MNHNS and SASEGT. V lost 1 base and J lost 6; bases outside the gene matches: 5.

This clonotype has a single count. The CDR3 protein is CASGAAAGYEQYF. In DNA form, the CDR3 reads TGTGCCAGTGGGGCCGCGGCGGGCTACGAGCAGTACTTC. The chain employs TRBV19 and TRBJ2-7, with D perhaps matching TRBD1 or TRBD2 (5 bases each). Germline values: CDR1 LNHDA, CDR2 SQIVND (reference sequence). V gave up 8 bases and J gave up 3 bases, with 14 bases separating them. The CDR3 contains 13 residues.

This chain connects TRBV7-9 to TRBJ2-1; 14 positions match TRBD2. This CDR3 has 16 residues. Germline lookup yields CDR1 SEHNR and CDR2 FQNEAQ (reference sequence). With 0 bases clipped from V and 12 bases from J, the junction kept 7 bases outside the gene matches. The CDR3 sequence is CASSLATTSGGGPQFF. As DNA, the CDR3 is TGTGCCAGCAGCTTAGCGACGACTAGCGGGGGGGGCCCGCAGTTCTTC.

V is TRBV15 and J is TRBJ1-5; 7 positions agree with TRBD1. V lost 1 base to trimming and J lost 8 bases; unmatched junction nucleotides: 8. Germline CDR1 LNHNV, CDR2 YYDKDF (reference sequence). The CDR3 length is 15 residues. This CDR3 reads CATSRAPGGAEPQHF. In nucleotides, the CDR3 is TGTGCCACCAGCAGAGCACCAGGGGGAGCGGAGCCCCAGCATTTT.

J is TRBJ2-1 and V is TRBV20-1, with a possible D match to TRBD1 (5 bases). V was cut by 2 bases and J by 3 bases, with 20 bases left in between. Germline V gene lookup returns CDR1 DFQATT and CDR2 SNEGSKA (reference sequence). The CDR3 length is 17 residues. The chain's CDR3 is CSARTGAGTSIYNEQFF. The DNA for the CDR3 is TGCAGTGCTAGAACAGGTGCAGGAACGTCTATCTACAATGAGCAGTTCTTC.

The chain uses TRBV12-3 or TRBV12-4 and TRBJ1-5, with a weak D call TRBD1 (5 bases). The length of the CDR3 is 17 residues. Between the trimmed V and J ends, which lost 1 base and 2 bases, there was a span of 15 bases. CDR3 amino acids: CASSLGRGLGGNQPQHF. The CDR3, as DNA: TGTGCCAGCAGTTTAGGTCGGGGACTGGGGGGCAATCAGCCCCAGCATTTT.

The chain couples TRBV20-1 to TRBJ2-5, with a tentative D call TRBD2 (6 bases). Trimming left V 6 bases short and J 4 bases short, with 12 bases between. Germline CDR1 and CDR2: DFQATT and SNEGSKA (reference sequence). The CDR3 extends over 12 amino acids. CDR3 DNA sequence: TGCAGTGCGCGGGATCAATCAGAGACCCAGTACTTC. Translated, it gives CSARDQSETQYF.

The chain links TRBV6-2 or TRBV6-3 to TRBJ2-7, with D perhaps matching TRBD2 (6 bases). The length of the CDR3 is 14 residues. Trimming pared 8 bases from V and 5 bases from J, leaving 19 bases between. Germline CDR1 and CDR2: MNHEY and SVGEGT. The CDR3 DNA reads TGTGCCAGCGCGGGGCAGGACTACCCCCACGAGCAGTACTTC. It encodes CASAGQDYPHEQYF.

For this clonotype: Mismatch with germline at one junction end may stem from a read error. The chain carries TRBV2 and TRBJ2-5; 9 bases align to TRBD2. The germline V gene encodes CDR1 SNHLY and CDR2 FYNNEI. CDR3 length: 13 residues. The CDR3 DNA follows: TGCGCTTATAAGGCGGGAGGGCTTGAGACCCAGTACTTC. It yields the protein CAYKAGGLETQYF.

This chain links TRBV10-1 with TRBJ2-1; possible D gene TRBD1, 6 bases. Deletions cut 2 bases from V and 8 bases from J, with 10 bases between. CDR3 length: 13 residues. The germline V gene has CDR1 WNHNN and CDR2 SYGVQD (reference sequence). The CDR3 nucleotides are TGCGCCAGCAGTGAGCCCGAGGGGGATGAGCAGTTCTTC. This sequence encodes CASSEPEGDEQFF.

In regard to this clonotype: The junction shows a germline mismatch at one end, possibly a read error. The V gene is TRBV2, the J gene TRBJ2-1; the match to TRBD1 covers 9 bases. This CDR3 has 14 amino acids. CDR1 and CDR2 (germline): SNHLY, FYNNEI. CDR3 nucleotides: TGTGCCAGCAGTACGTCACAGGGGGCCAGTGAGCAGTCCTTC. Translation gives CASSTSQGASEQSF.

In this sample, this clonotype turned up a few times. The chain links TRBV7-2 to TRBJ2-1, with D perhaps matching TRBD1 (7 bases). V was cut by 4 bases and J by 3 bases, with 13 bases left in between. The CDR3 totals 15 residues. Germline CDR1 SGHTA, CDR2 FQGNSA. The CDR3 DNA reads as TGTGCCAGCAGCTCGCACCAGGGGGGCTACAATGAGCAGTTCTTC. This gives the protein CASSSHQGGYNEQFF.

The chain couples TRBV7-8 to TRBJ1-5; a possible D gene is TRBD1 (6 bases). Trimming shortened V by 3 bases and J by 5 bases, and 11 bases separated the two germline ends. This CDR3 comprises 14 residues. Germline CDR1 and CDR2: SGHVS and FQNEAQ. CDR3 in amino acids: CASSLGQGHQPQHF. CDR3 DNA sequence: TGTGCCAGCAGCTTGGGTCAGGGGCATCAGCCCCAGCATTTT.

V is TRBV15 and J is TRBJ1-2, with TRBD1 matching 7 bases. V trimming: 0 bases; J trimming: 4 bases; junction bases outside the gene matches: 5. The CDR3 sequence is 15 residues long. CDR1 LNHNV and CDR2 YYDKDF come from the germline V gene (reference sequence). The CDR3 here is CATSRDRDRLYGYTF. In DNA, the CDR3 is TGTGCCACCAGCAGAGATCGGGACAGACTCTATGGCTACACCTTC.

V and J are TRBV20-1 and TRBJ1-1; TRBD1 might be the D (6 bases). The CDR3 covers 12 residues. The V end lost 4 bases, the J end lost 1 base, and 7 bases lay between the germline ends. Germline values: CDR1 DFQATT, CDR2 SNEGSKA (reference sequence). CDR3 sequence: CSANRENTEAFF. CDR3 DNA sequence: TGCAGTGCTAACAGGGAGAACACTGAAGCTTTCTTT.

J is TRBJ2-7 and V is TRBV29-1, with D maybe TRBD2 (5 bases). Trimming stripped 7 bases from V and 3 bases from J, with 10 bases between. In germline, CDR1 is SQVTM, CDR2 ANQGSEA. The CDR3 sequence is 11 residues long. The CDR3 loop is CSAPAGYEQYF. The CDR3 DNA sequence: TGCAGCGCTCCGGCGGGCTACGAGCAGTACTTC.

The gene calls are TRBV7-3 and TRBJ2-3; either TRBD1 or TRBD2 may supply D (6 bases each). Per the germline V gene, CDR1 is SGHTA and CDR2 is FQGTGA. CDR3 length: 16 residues. Between the trimmed V and J ends, which lost 5 bases and 11 bases, there was a span of 26 bases. CDR3 amino acids: CASSLTGTQLYNEQYF. Written as DNA, the CDR3 is TGTGCCAGCAGCCTTACAGGGACTCAACTCTACAATGAGCAGTATTTT.

In regard to this clonotype: This is likely a read error, given that the CDR3 carries no conserved phenylalanine or tryptophan at its end. The DNA is left out, because the CDR3 cannot be placed on it with certainty; the CDR3 is given as TCRdb lists it. The rearrangement links TRBV20-1 to TRBJ1-6. The CDR3 is 9 amino acids long, termini counted. Germline loops: CDR1 DFQATT, CDR2 SNEGSKA (reference sequence). CDR3 residues: CSARDPPVS.

This clonotype was counted ten times or more. The rearrangement joins TRBV25-1 to TRBJ1-1, with TRBD1 as a possible D gene (6 bases). Trimming left V 4 bases short and J 9 bases short, with 24 bases between. Per the germline V gene, CDR1 is MGHDK and CDR2 is SYGVNS. The CDR3 extends over 16 amino acids. The chain's CDR3 is CASSAYSGTPSSQAFF. Here the CDR3 DNA reads TGTGCCAGCAGTGCCTACTCCGGGACACCTAGTTCCCAAGCTTTCTTT.

This clonotype occurred a few times. The rearrangement joins TRBV6-1 to TRBJ1-4; 8 bases are shared with TRBD1. Germline assignment: CDR1 MNHNS and CDR2 SASEGT. The junction had 4 bases not matched to a gene; V was cut back by 3 bases and J by 10 bases. CDR3 length: 13 residues. For the CDR3, the DNA is TGTGCCAGCAGTGACAGGGGGCTCGGAAAACTGTTTTTT. Residues: CASSDRGLGKLFF.

This clonotype occurred a few times. The genes are TRBV18 and TRBJ2-4; D remains unclear. The CDR3 spans 14 residues. The V end was cut by 2 bases, the J end by 4 bases, with 9 bases between. Germline V gives CDR1 KGHSH, CDR2 LQKENI. As DNA, the CDR3 is TGTGCCAGCTCACCATCGCAGGCGAAAAACATTCAGTACTTC. Amino acids: CASSPSQAKNIQYF.

This clonotype came up once. The chain recombines TRBV9 with TRBJ2-5; TRBD1 agrees at 8 bases. J gave up 4 bases and V 5 bases, and 10 bases lay outside the gene matches. This CDR3 region has 15 residues. Germline V gene sequence: CDR1 SGDLS, CDR2 YYNGEE. CDR3: CASRKIRQGLETQYF. In DNA form, the CDR3 reads TGTGCCAGCAGAAAAATCCGACAGGGGCTAGAGACCCAGTACTTC. Together with reference TRBV9 and TRBJ2-5, the CDR3 gives the full variable domain: DSGVTQTPKHLITATGQRVTLRCSPRSGDLSVYWYQQSLDQGLQFLIQYYNGEERAKGNILERFSAQQFPDLHSELNLSSLELGDSALYFCASRKIRQGLETQYFGPGTRLLVL.

V and J are TRBV9 and TRBJ2-2, with 13 nucleotides matching TRBD2. V shed 3 bases and J 4 bases; nucleotides not matched to a gene: 3. CDR1 is SGDLS, CDR2 YYNGEE, per germline. This CDR3 has 16 residues. For the CDR3, the DNA is TGTGCCAGCAGCGCCAGACTAGCGGGAGGCACCGGGGAGCTGTTTTTT. This translates into CASSARLAGGTGELFF.

The V call is TRBV2, the J call TRBJ1-1; 8 bases map to TRBD1. The CDR3 runs to 14 residues. Germline CDR1 SNHLY, CDR2 FYNNEI. V trimming: 6 bases; J trimming: 1 base; junction bases outside the gene matches: 4. In nucleotides, the CDR3 is TGTGCCAGCAGAGGACAGGGCGCGAACACTGAAGCTTTCTTT. It encodes CASRGQGANTEAFF. The variable domain in full, with the rest retrieved from reference TRBV2 and TRBJ1-1, is EPEVTQTPSHQVTQMGQEVILRCVPISNHLYFYWYRQILGQKVEFLVSFYNNEISEKSEIFDDQFSVERPDGSNFTLKIRSTKLEDSAMYFCASRGQGANTEAFFGQGTRLTVV.

The genes are TRBV2 and TRBJ2-5, with 11 nucleotides matching TRBD2. Unmatched junction bases numbered 11, after V lost 6 bases and J lost 5 bases. Looked up from germline, CDR1 is SNHLY and CDR2 is FYNNEI. The CDR3 is 16 amino acids. In DNA form, the CDR3 reads TGTGCCAGCAGCATCCTTAGCGGGGGGGTTGGGGAGACCCAGTACTTC. Its translation: CASSILSGGVGETQYF.

This rearrangement joins TRBV2 to TRBJ2-1; D gene unclear. The V end lost 4 bases, the J end lost 5 bases, and 15 bases lay between the germline ends. Germline V gene data show CDR1 as SNHLY and CDR2 as FYNNEI. The CDR3 has 15 amino acids. CDR3 DNA sequence: TGTGCCAGCAGTGTCCTGGTCTCTCAAAACAATGAGCAGTTCTTC. Its protein product is CASSVLVSQNNEQFF.

The chain has TRBV20-1 and TRBJ1-1; D remains unclear. This CDR3 is 10 amino acids long. V dropped 6 bases and J dropped 0 bases, with 2 bases sitting between them. The germline V gene encodes CDR1 DFQATT and CDR2 SNEGSKA (reference sequence). Here the CDR3 DNA reads TGCAGTGCGGTGAACACTGAAGCTTTCTTT. Translation: CSAVNTEAFF.

This clonotype occurred a few times. The J gene is TRBJ2-7, the V gene TRBV7-9; D might be TRBD2 (7 bases). Germline V gives CDR1 SEHNR, CDR2 FQNEAQ (reference sequence). V was cut by 1 base and J by 5 bases, with 15 bases left in between. The CDR3 sequence is 15 residues long. As DNA, the CDR3 is TGTGCCAGCAGCTTAGAGGGGGGGGGGCTGAACGAGCAGTACTTC. Translating it yields CASSLEGGGLNEQYF.

The rearrangement links TRBV19 to TRBJ1-6; D is undetermined. CDR3 length equals 11 residues. Germline V gives CDR1 LNHDA, CDR2 SQIVND (reference sequence). V lost 4 bases and J 12 bases, leaving 7 bases between the germline ends. CDR3 amino acids: CASSTDRPLHF. CDR3 sequence (DNA): TGTGCCAGTAGTACCGACCGACCCCTCCACTTT.